These 23 T cell receptor beta chains were all obtained from the same sample, sequenced in a study of PD-1 blockade in classical Hodgkin lymphoma. This table comes from immunoSEQ multiplex PCR, and its TCRdb copy is limited to in-frame clones, with some not included. The repertoire has roughly 1,300 clones, roughly four fifths of them found once; the top ten carry under 40%. Stated time point: cycle 4 day 1 (C4D1), after around six weeks of nivolumab. All the patients suffered relapse after autologous stem cell transplantation, and brentuximab vedotin exposure differed. Researchers pulled CD8+ T cells out of thawed PBMCs using magnetic negative selection. The sample here was CD8+ T cells from blood, taken before the fourth cycle of nivolumab. The receptors were gathered from a human donor with classical Hodgkin lymphoma. The donor label of this sample is uncertain.

The chain employs TRBV9 and TRBJ2-3; maybe TRBD1 (5 bases). Germline-derived CDR1 and CDR2 are SGDLS and YYNGEE. The V gene lost 4 bases and the J gene lost 3 bases, with 6 bases spanning the gap. This CDR3 has 12 amino acids. CDR3 sequence: CASSPGTDTQYF. As DNA, the CDR3 is TGTGCCAGCAGCCCAGGGACAGATACGCAGTATTTT.

This rearrangement joins TRBV30 to TRBJ2-1; D is undetermined. V lost 2 bases and J lost 4, with 3 bases in between. The CDR3 extends over 11 amino acids. Germline V gene data show CDR1 as GTSNPN and CDR2 as SVGIG (reference sequence). CDR3 coding DNA: TGTGCCTGGAGTCCTTACAATGAGCAGTTCTTC. The encoded protein is CAWSPYNEQFF.

The chain couples TRBV7-9 to TRBJ2-7; no firm D call. This CDR3 has 15 amino acids. The V end lost 1 base, the J end lost 4 bases, and 14 bases lay between the germline ends. CDR1 SEHNR and CDR2 FQNEAQ come from the germline V gene (reference sequence). CDR3 in amino acids: CASSLEGFPPYEQYF. The CDR3 nucleotides read TGTGCCAGCAGCTTAGAAGGGTTTCCCCCATACGAGCAGTACTTC.

V gene TRBV15 combines with J gene TRBJ2-7; the match to TRBD1 covers 7 bases. CDR1 and CDR2 from the germline V gene are LNHNV and YYDKDF (reference sequence). The CDR3 has 14 residues. The trim removed 5 bases at V and 1 base at J, leaving 5 bases unmatched. CDR3 in DNA: TGTGCCACCAGCTTCCGGGACAGATCCTACGAGCAGTACTTC. This sequence encodes CATSFRDRSYEQYF.

The V call is TRBV4-3, the J call TRBJ2-7; D is perhaps TRBD1 or TRBD2 (5 bases each). Germline CDR1 LGHNA, CDR2 YSLEER. The CDR3 has 15 amino acids. Trimming took off 2 bases at V and 1 base at J, with 12 bases between the two ends. The CDR3 region is CASSQNRDVSYEQYF. The CDR3, as DNA: TGCGCCAGCAGCCAAAATCGGGACGTTTCCTACGAGCAGTACTTC.

The chain employs TRBV4-2 and TRBJ2-5; a possible D gene is TRBD1 (8 bases). The CDR3 length is 17 residues. In germline, CDR1 is LGHNA, CDR2 YNFKEQ. Deletions cut 1 base from V and 5 bases from J, with 20 bases between. The chain's CDR3 is CASSQASTGEGWETQYF. CDR3 DNA: TGTGCCAGCAGCCAAGCCTCGACAGGGGAGGGTTGGGAGACCCAGTACTTC.

The DNA of the CDR3 is TGTGCCAGCAGCCCATGGGCCACGAACACCGGGGAGCTGTTTTTT. Amino acid sequence: CASSPWATNTGELFF. V is TRBV11-2 and J is TRBJ2-2; D is unclear. Germline V gives CDR1 SGHAT, CDR2 FQNNGV. The CDR3 is made up of 15 amino acids. V lost 5 bases and J 0 bases, leaving 10 bases between the germline ends.

The chain employs TRBV29-1 and TRBJ2-7; 9 bases are shared with TRBD1. Unmatched junction bases numbered 8, after V lost 6 bases and J lost 5 bases. From germline, CDR1 is SQVTM and CDR2 ANQGSEA. The CDR3 has 13 residues. The CDR3 sequence is CSVPGTGRDEQYF. The CDR3 DNA reads as TGCAGCGTACCCGGGACAGGGAGAGACGAGCAGTACTTC.

The chain has TRBV2 and TRBJ1-1; possibly TRBD1 for D (6 bases). This CDR3 contains 16 residues. Between the trimmed V and J ends, which lost 2 bases and 7 bases, there was a span of 20 bases. Germline-derived CDR1 and CDR2 are SNHLY and FYNNEI. CDR3 in amino acids: CASSETLTGAWIEAFF. CDR3 nucleotide sequence: TGTGCCAGCAGTGAAACGTTGACAGGCGCCTGGATTGAAGCTTTCTTT. The full variable domain, in which reference TRBV2 and TRBJ1-1 provide the parts outside the CDR3, is EPEVTQTPSHQVTQMGQEVILRCVPISNHLYFYWYRQILGQKVEFLVSFYNNEISEKSEIFDDQFSVERPDGSNFTLKIRSTKLEDSAMYFCASSETLTGAWIEAFFGQGTRLTVV.

The chain uses TRBV7-9 and TRBJ2-7; 11 nucleotides agree with TRBD2. Trimming removed 5 bases from V and 4 bases from J; junction bases left unmatched: 4. The length of the CDR3 is 14 residues. Germline CDR1 and CDR2: SEHNR and FQNEAQ (reference sequence). The CDR3 reads CASSGLAGGYEQYF. DNA for the CDR3: TGTGCCAGCAGCGGGTTAGCGGGGGGGTACGAGCAGTACTTC. Combining the CDR3 with reference TRBV7-9 and TRBJ2-7 gives the whole variable domain DTGVSQNPRHKITKRGQNVTFRCDPISEHNRLYWYRQTLGQGPEFLTYFQNEAQLEKSRLLSDRFSAERPKGSFSTLEIQRTEQGDSAMYLCASSGLAGGYEQYFGPGTRLTVT.

This clone was seen only once. V and J are TRBV5-4 and TRBJ2-3; D remains unclear. V dropped 0 bases and J dropped 1 base, with 9 bases sitting between them. The V gene's germline CDR1 is SGHNT and CDR2 YYREEE (reference sequence). The CDR3 sequence is 15 residues long. CDR3 DNA: TGTGCCAGCAGCTTGGGGTCGGCGGGCACAGATACGCAGTATTTT. Protein product: CASSLGSAGTDTQYF.

This clone was counted a single time. The chain joins TRBV15 to TRBJ2-7; 10 bases match TRBD1. CDR1 is LNHNV, CDR2 YYDKDF, per germline (reference sequence). CDR3 length equals 18 residues. Losses at the gene ends were 0 bases for V and 3 bases for J; bases not matched to a gene: 11. CDR3 sequence: CATSREWGRDRGGYEQYF. The CDR3 DNA is TGTGCCACCAGCAGAGAATGGGGTAGGGACAGGGGAGGCTACGAGCAGTACTTC.

The chain carries TRBV27 and TRBJ2-7; 8 bases are shared with TRBD1. J was trimmed by 3 bases and V by 3 bases; bases with no gene match: 4. The CDR3 runs 14 residues. Germline V lookup: CDR1 MNHEY, CDR2 SMNVEV (reference sequence). CDR3 sequence reads: CASSLEQGGYEQYF. The CDR3 DNA sequence: TGTGCCAGCAGTTTGGAACAGGGGGGCTACGAGCAGTACTTC.

The V and J genes are TRBV6-5 and TRBJ1-3, with TRBD1 matching over 7 bases. J was trimmed by 4 bases and V by 0 bases; bases with no gene match: 3. The CDR3 extends over 15 amino acids. Per the germline V gene, CDR1 is MNHEY and CDR2 is SVGAGI. DNA for the CDR3: TGTGCCAGCAGTTACTCGACAGGGAACGGAAACACCATATATTTT. It encodes CASSYSTGNGNTIYF.

The CDR3: CASSDGPEETQYF. CDR3 DNA sequence: TGTGCCAGCAGTGACGGCCCAGAGGAGACCCAGTACTTC. The chain employs TRBV6-4 and TRBJ2-5; D is uncertain. The CDR3 is 13 amino acids. Germline values: CDR1 MRHNA, CDR2 SNTAGT. The V and J ends lost 2 bases and 5 bases respectively, with 9 bases between them.

This clone was picked up a small number of times. The genes are TRBV4-2 and TRBJ2-1; 10 nucleotides match TRBD2. The length of the CDR3 is 17 residues. Germline CDR1 and CDR2: LGHNA and YNFKEQ. The junction had 5 bases not matched to a gene; V was cut back by 0 bases and J by 3 bases. CDR3 sequence (DNA): TGTGCCAGCAGCCAAGACGAAAGCGGGGGGGTCTACAATGAGCAGTTCTTC. It specifies CASSQDESGGVYNEQFF.

Regarding this clone: A far more abundant clone sits one base away, making this likely a read error. The chain carries TRBV4-2 and TRBJ2-7; D assignment may be TRBD1 or TRBD2 (5 bases each). The CDR3 runs to 15 residues. Germline V gene sequence: CDR1 LGHNA, CDR2 YNFKEQ. V was pared by 2 bases and J by 1 base, with 12 bases between. The CDR3 bases are TGTGCCAGCAGCCAAAATCGGGACGTTTCCTACGAGCAGTACTTC. Its translation: CASSQNRDVSYEQYF.

This clone was seen a single time. This chain joins TRBV9 and TRBJ2-1; D is ambiguous. The V gene lost 0 bases and the J gene lost 3 bases, with 13 bases spanning the gap. The CDR3 spans 16 residues. CDR1 SGDLS and CDR2 YYNGEE come from the germline V gene. The CDR3 reads CASSVGAEPLYNEQFF. DNA for the CDR3: TGTGCCAGCAGCGTAGGAGCAGAACCCCTCTACAATGAGCAGTTCTTC.

V usage is TRBV5-1 and J usage is TRBJ2-4, with 11 nucleotides matching TRBD1. CDR1 is SGHRS, CDR2 YFSETQ, per germline. The CDR3 runs to 17 residues. V shed 1 base and J 5 bases; nucleotides not matched to a gene: 8. The CDR3 reads CASSLTDRGHTENIQYF. CDR3 in DNA: TGCGCCAGCAGCTTGACGGACAGGGGGCATACGGAAAACATTCAGTACTTC.

The chain recombines TRBV29-1 with TRBJ2-1; TRBD2 might be the D (6 bases). Trimming stripped 6 bases from V and 2 bases from J, with 14 bases between. The germline gives CDR1 SQVTM, CDR2 ANQGSEA. The CDR3 sequence is 14 residues long. The CDR3: CSVGGGVAYNEQFF. CDR3 sequence (DNA): TGCAGCGTGGGTGGAGGGGTTGCCTACAATGAGCAGTTCTTC.

The chain has TRBV7-6 and TRBJ1-3, with D possibly being TRBD1 (6 bases). The germline V gene encodes CDR1 SGHVS and CDR2 FNYEAQ. Deletions cut 5 bases from V and 2 bases from J, with 13 bases between. This CDR3 has 15 amino acids. The CDR3 loop reads CASSLGTRPGNTIYF. CDR3 DNA: TGTGCCAGCAGCCTTGGGACACGTCCTGGAAACACCATATATTTT.

The rearrangement joins TRBV2 to TRBJ1-6; the D is unclear. Germline V gene data show CDR1 as SNHLY and CDR2 as FYNNEI. The CDR3 consists of 15 residues. V lost 7 bases and J lost 7, with 17 bases in between. CDR3 region: CASTVNRLANSPLHF. The CDR3 bases are TGTGCCAGCACAGTGAATCGGCTAGCAAATTCACCCCTCCACTTT.

Worth noting for this clone: Relative to the germline gene, one junction end is altered; a read error may explain this. The chain links TRBV15 to TRBJ1-1; TRBD1 is a possible D gene (6 bases). This CDR3 contains 14 residues. The V gene's germline CDR1 is LNHNV and CDR2 YYDKDF (reference sequence). CDR3 amino acids: CAASSGHVNTEAFF. CDR3 bases: TGTGCCGCCAGCTCGGGACACGTGAACACTGAAGCTTTCTTT.